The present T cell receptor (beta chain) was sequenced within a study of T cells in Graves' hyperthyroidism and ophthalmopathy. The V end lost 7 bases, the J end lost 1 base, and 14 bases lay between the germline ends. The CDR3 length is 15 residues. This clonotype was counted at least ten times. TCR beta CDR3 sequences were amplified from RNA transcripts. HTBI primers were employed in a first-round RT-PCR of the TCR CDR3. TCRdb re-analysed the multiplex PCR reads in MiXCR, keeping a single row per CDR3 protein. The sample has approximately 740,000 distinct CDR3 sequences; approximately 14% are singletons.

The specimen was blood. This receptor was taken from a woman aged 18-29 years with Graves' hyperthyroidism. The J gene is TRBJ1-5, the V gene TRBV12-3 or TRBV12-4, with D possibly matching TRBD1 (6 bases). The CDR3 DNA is TGTGCCAGCAACCCACAGGGACTGAGCAATCAGCCCCAGCATTTT. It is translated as CASNPQGLSNQPQHF.